This T cell receptor beta chain stems from a study of T cells after yellow fever vaccination (dated 2019 in TCRdb). For context, the study as a whole: Libraries from fractions with low cell numbers were prepared with the SMART-Seq v4 Ultra Low Input RNA kit. Blood was drawn at multiple timepoints before and after primary and secondary immunization, with bulk PBMC replicates and cell subsets isolated. To track T-cell clones before and after primary and booster YFV17D yellow fever vaccination, bulk TCR alpha and beta repertoires were sequenced longitudinally. Two healthy male donors, one aged 18 to 30 and one aged 30 to 40 years, were included in the cohort.

The research as a whole found: After the booster, most of the clones that had expanded following primary vaccination were detected again (roughly 97% of CD4 and around 90% of CD8), which suggests that memory was broadly maintained. FACS-sorted repertoires could contain abundant contaminating clonotypes from the bulk population, so computational filtering was required. Because the study included only a couple of donors, the extent to which the findings can be generalized is limited. Compared with the primary T-cell response, the secondary T-cell response was weaker but faster, peaking on day 5 rather than day 15. A small share of clonotypes occurred in both CD4 and CD8 compartments, likely arising from convergent recombination.

Synthesis of TCR cDNA relied on 5'RACE template switching, a step that introduced a universal primer site along with unique molecular identifiers. Priming for cDNA synthesis came from both the TCR alpha and TCR beta constant segments. Library amplification involved two PCR steps, and the second step added sample barcodes and sequencing adapters. Sequencing of libraries was performed on Illumina HiSeq 2500 (2x100 bp) or NovaSeq (2x150 bp). As for the authors' bioinformatics: Demultiplexing of reads and collapsing into UMI consensus sequences were performed with MIGEC, and V(D)J alignment was carried out with MiXCR. Vaccine-responding clonotypes were identified with edgeR using replicate PBMC samples, with FDR below 0.01 and a log2 fold change above 5 up to day 15 being required. Each bulk clonotype was labeled CD4 or CD8 based on which sequenced repertoire, CD4 or CD8, contained the clonotype at higher abundance. TCRdb ran its own pipeline on the public reads, namely fastp trimming at Q25 and MiXCR clone calling, and kept in-frame beta chains. When rows share a CDR3 protein, they turn into one entry using the most common DNA and genes. The V and J calls shown here were made by TCRdb, not taken from the authors' results. This sample has fewer than 400,000 distinct CDR3 sequences in its table, and around 6.4% of those were observed once. Over 14% of the sample goes to the ten largest clones.

This clonotype was seen ten or more times. Its antigen has not been determined. No base-level quality is on record; no much larger clone is a single base apart. The germline V end is reduced by 0 bases and the J end by 0 bases; junction bases left unmatched: 7. The germline V gene encodes CDR1 SGHRS and CDR2 YFSETQ. The CDR3 runs 18 residues from the cysteine to the phenylalanine. Just the 54-base CDR3 DNA is kept, in frame starting at base 1. Reading the label with the study, this specimen's treatment or condition is: live attenuated yellow fever vaccine strain. At every blood-draw timepoint, two biological replicates of bulk PBMCs were collected. A standard Ficoll-Paque protocol was used to isolate PBMCs from peripheral blood. RNA was extracted with TriZol from bulk PBMCs, CD4 and CD8 fractions, and dextramer-positive and dextramer-negative fractions.

Sequenced here: PBMCs, sampled 5 days after the yellow fever booster vaccination. The chain joins TRBV5-1 to TRBJ2-3; a stretch of 10 junction bases matches TRBD2. This sequence was found in a young man who received the YFV17D yellow fever vaccine. The DNA reads TGCGCCAGCAGCTTGGGACTAGCGGGCCAATCTAGCACAGATACGCAGTATTTT. Translated, it reads CASSLGLAGQSSTDTQYF.